These 23 T cell receptor beta chains came from one sample sequenced in a study of vaccination effects on CD4 cells after COVID-19 (dated by TCRdb to between 2021 and 2023). These receptors lack a known antigen. In the ViraFEST assay, PBMC were stimulated with viral peptide pools, and TCR sequencing was then used to find antigen-specific CD4+ T cell clonotypes based on their expansion. After 10 to 11 days of culture, CD4+ T cells were isolated with the EasySep CD4+ T cell isolation kit. Two doses of either the BNT162b2 or the mRNA-1273 mRNA SARS-CoV-2 vaccine were administered to participants. Library method: the immunoSEQ multiplex PCR assay. This is the immuneACCESS table as TCRdb keeps it, with only in-frame sequences that have V and J called. A part of the clones is gone; compared with another copy, unresolved V genes explain less than half, and the rest is unexplained. This sample comprises more than 15,000 clones, approximately 70% of them detected only once. Jointly, the top ten make up 8% to 9.5% of the sample.

Sequencing used CD4+ T cells from PBMCs cultured with SARS-CoV-2 spike peptides, obtained after COVID-19 vaccination. According to the study, the label for this sample's cell subset or site signals: SARS-CoV-2 spike overlapping peptide pool stimulation. The receptors come from a human donor who received a COVID-19 vaccine.

The rearrangement joins TRBV5-5 to TRBJ2-1; possible D gene TRBD2, 5 bases. Trimming took 4 bases from V and 1 from J, leaving 9 bases between them. The CDR3 totals 14 residues. Per germline, CDR1 SGHKS and CDR2 YYEKEE (reference sequence). In nucleotides, the CDR3 is TGTGCCAGCAGCCCGCCGGGATCCTACAATGAGCAGTTCTTC. It specifies CASSPPGSYNEQFF.

This clone has only one observation. The chain employs TRBV29-1 and TRBJ2-6, with 7 bases identical to TRBD1. V was pared by 4 bases and J by 0 bases, with 6 bases of the junction left unmatched. This CDR3 region has 16 residues. Germline lookup yields CDR1 SQVTM and CDR2 ANQGSEA. CDR3 coding DNA: TGCAGCGTTGGTGGGACAGCCTTCTCTGGGGCCAACGTCCTGACTTTC. Encoded protein: CSVGGTAFSGANVLTF. Filled out from reference TRBV29-1 and TRBJ2-6, the complete variable domain reads SAVISQKPSRDICQRGTSLTIQCQVDSQVTMMFWYRQQPGQSLTLIATANQGSEATYESGFVIDKFPISRPNLTFSTLTVSNMSPEDSSIYLCSVGGTAFSGANVLTFGAGSRLTVL.

The chain combines TRBV19 with TRBJ1-3, with unresolved D. The V gene lost 3 bases and the J gene lost 0 bases, with 15 bases spanning the gap. Germline V gene data show CDR1 as LNHDA and CDR2 as SQIVND (reference sequence). This CDR3 comprises 17 residues. The CDR3: CASSIEQKGVSGNTIYF. The CDR3 DNA reads as TGTGCCAGTAGTATCGAACAGAAGGGAGTCTCTGGAAACACCATATATTTT. Complete variable domain (other parts from reference TRBV19 and TRBJ1-3): DGGITQSPKYLFRKEGQNVTLSCEQNLNHDAMYWYRQDPGQGLRLIYYSQIVNDFQKGDIAEGYSVSREKKESFPLTVTSAQKNPTAFYLCASSIEQKGVSGNTIYFGEGSWLTVV.

The rearrangement uses TRBV15 and TRBJ2-7; 8 positions match TRBD2. The CDR3 consists of 16 residues. Germline CDR1 is LNHNV and CDR2 is YYDKDF (reference sequence). J lost 2 bases, V lost 3 bases, and 9 bases had no gene match. The CDR3 here is CATSRGIGRAAYEQYF. The DNA of the CDR3 is TGTGCCACCAGCAGGGGGATCGGGAGGGCCGCCTACGAGCAGTACTTC. Using reference TRBV15 and TRBJ2-7 for the parts outside the CDR3, the full variable domain is DAMVIQNPRYQVTQFGKPVTLSCSQTLNHNVMYWYQQKSSQAPKLLFHYYDKDFNNEADTPDNFQSRRPNTSFCFLDIRSPGLGDTAMYLCATSRGIGRAAYEQYFGPGTRLTVT.

This rearrangement joins TRBV19 to TRBJ2-7, with D possibly called TRBD1 or TRBD2 (5 bases each). This CDR3 has 14 residues. Trimming stripped 5 bases from V and 6 bases from J, with 17 bases between. Germline assignment: CDR1 LNHDA and CDR2 SQIVND (reference sequence). For the CDR3, the DNA is TGTGCCAGTAGTCCCTCGGGGACGCTCGTCGAGCAGTACTTC. Translation gives CASSPSGTLVEQYF.

The chain links TRBV5-6 to TRBJ2-7; maybe TRBD2 (5 bases). V lost 1 base, J lost 1 base, and 9 bases lay in between. From germline, CDR1 is SGHDT and CDR2 YYEEEE. The CDR3 runs to 14 residues. The CDR3 is CASSLNRGSYEQYF. CDR3 DNA: TGTGCCAGCAGCTTGAATCGCGGGTCCTACGAGCAGTACTTC.

The rearrangement joins TRBV3-1 (or the pseudogene TRBV3-2) to TRBJ1-1, with a tentative D call TRBD1 (6 bases). The V end lost 6 bases, the J end lost 5 bases, and 10 bases lay between the germline ends. CDR1 and CDR2 from the germline V gene are LGHDT and YNNKEL (reference sequence). The CDR3 contains 12 residues. In DNA form, the CDR3 reads TGTGCCAGCAGGGGGGGGCTGACTGAAGCTTTCTTT. Protein product: CASRGGLTEAFF.

The rearrangement links TRBV11-2 to TRBJ2-1; the D call may be TRBD1 or TRBD2 (6 bases each). There are 19 residues in the CDR3. Per germline, CDR1 SGHAT and CDR2 FQNNGV. V was clipped by 0 bases and J by 0 bases, with 18 bases between them. CDR3 region: CASSLDGYREEGSYNEQFF. CDR3 nucleotide sequence: TGTGCCAGCAGCTTAGATGGGTACAGGGAGGAAGGCTCCTACAATGAGCAGTTCTTC.

V is TRBV3-1 (or the pseudogene TRBV3-2) and J is TRBJ2-1; a weak D match, TRBD2 (6 bases). This CDR3 has 16 amino acids. Germline CDR1 reads LGHDT; CDR2 reads YNNKEL (reference sequence). Trimming cost V 4 bases and J 4 bases, with 17 bases left between them. CDR3 bases: TGTGCCAGCAGCCCTTATAGGACTACTAGATACAATGAGCAGTTCTTC. Translating it yields CASSPYRTTRYNEQFF.

The chain couples TRBV5-1 to TRBJ1-2, with unresolved D. Germline lookup yields CDR1 SGHRS and CDR2 YFSETQ. The V end was cut by 1 base, the J end by 4 bases, with 14 bases between. The CDR3 spans 15 residues. The CDR3 nucleotides are TGCGCCAGCAGCTTGAGCGCGGGGAATGGCTATGGCTACACCTTC. Amino acids: CASSLSAGNGYGYTF.

By sample share, this clone is medium-sized (0.01 to 0.1%). This sequence joins TRBV30 and TRBJ1-1, with TRBD1 matching 9 bases. The CDR3 totals 16 residues. Germline-derived CDR1 and CDR2 are GTSNPN and SVGIG (reference sequence). The J segment lost 0 bases and the V segment lost 3 bases, leaving 8 bases of the junction unmatched. This chain's CDR3 is CAWSTYRGRLNTEAFF. CDR3 nucleotide sequence: TGTGCCTGGAGCACTTACAGGGGGCGTCTGAACACTGAAGCTTTCTTT.

The chain couples TRBV27 to TRBJ1-2; unclear D gene. CDR3 length: 13 amino acids. CDR1 and CDR2 from the germline V gene are MNHEY and SMNVEV (reference sequence). The V gene lost 6 bases and the J gene lost 1 base, with 9 bases spanning the gap. The CDR3 spells CASRLNGNYGYTF. Here the CDR3 DNA reads TGTGCCAGCAGGTTAAACGGTAACTATGGCTACACCTTC.

The sample holds a few counts of this clone. V gene TRBV5-4 combines with J gene TRBJ1-6, with D perhaps matching TRBD1 (5 bases). Germline values: CDR1 SGHNT, CDR2 YYREEE (reference sequence). The CDR3 extends over 12 amino acids. V lost 0 bases and J 12 bases, leaving 7 bases between the germline ends. In DNA, the CDR3 is TGTGCCAGCAGCTTGGCCGGGGGACCCCTCCACTTT. Residues: CASSLAGGPLHF.

This clone was counted many times. This rearrangement joins TRBV30 to TRBJ2-3; 8 bases are shared with TRBD2. This CDR3 comprises 17 residues. Losses at the gene ends were 6 bases for V and 0 bases for J; bases not matched to a gene: 14. CDR1 is GTSNPN, CDR2 SVGIG, per germline (reference sequence). The CDR3 sequence: CACRLFLSGASTDTQYF. CDR3 nucleotide sequence: TGTGCCTGCCGCTTATTCCTTAGCGGGGCTAGCACAGATACGCAGTATTTT.

This clone was recorded only once. The chain uses TRBV5-6 and TRBJ1-2, with 12 bases aligning to TRBD1. Germline assignment: CDR1 SGHDT and CDR2 YYEEEE. Trimming removed 4 bases from V and 8 bases from J; junction bases left unmatched: 6. The CDR3 contains 14 residues. The CDR3 DNA follows: TGTGCCAGCAGCCTGGGACAGGGGGCGCACGGCTACACCTTC. This sequence encodes CASSLGQGAHGYTF.

V gene TRBV3-1 (or the pseudogene TRBV3-2) combines with J gene TRBJ1-2; D unclear. CDR3 length: 11 residues. Germline V gene sequence: CDR1 LGHDT, CDR2 YNNKEL (reference sequence). V was trimmed by 3 bases and J by 8 bases, leaving 7 bases between them. The DNA of the CDR3 is TGTGCCAGCAGCCAGGGCGGAGGCTACACCTTC. Its translation is CASSQGGGYTF.

V usage is TRBV2 and J usage is TRBJ1-4; 7 nucleotides line up with TRBD1. This CDR3 comprises 14 residues. Looked up from germline, CDR1 is SNHLY and CDR2 is FYNNEI. Trimming removed 6 bases from V and 6 bases from J; junction bases left unmatched: 7. The chain's CDR3 is CASRQGTTDEKLFF. The CDR3 DNA reads TGTGCCAGCAGACAGGGGACAACAGATGAAAAACTGTTTTTT.

This clone has just a few counts. V gene TRBV6-1 combines with J gene TRBJ2-7; D might be TRBD1 or TRBD2, each matching 5 bases. Germline V gene lookup returns CDR1 MNHNS and CDR2 SASEGT. V lost 0 bases to trimming and J lost 3 bases, with 15 bases between them. The CDR3 runs to 16 residues. CDR3 DNA sequence: TGTGCCAGCAGTGAAGCGCTGGGGGAGTCGTACTACGAGCAGTACTTC. Its translation is CASSEALGESYYEQYF.

This chain uses TRBV18 with TRBJ2-2; 7 bases align to TRBD2. The V gene end was trimmed by 2 bases and the J gene end by 2 bases; junction bases not matched to a gene: 14. The CDR3 totals 19 residues. Germline V gene data show CDR1 as KGHSH and CDR2 as LQKENI. CDR3 in DNA: TGTGCCAGCTCACCATCCCTCGTCTCGAGCGGGGTCAACACCGGGGAGCTGTTTTTT. It encodes CASSPSLVSSGVNTGELFF.

The rearrangement links TRBV2 to TRBJ2-2; TRBD1 is a possible D gene (6 bases). The CDR3 sequence is 16 residues long. CDR1 is SNHLY, CDR2 FYNNEI, per germline. Trimming left V 2 bases short and J 7 bases short, with 17 bases between. CDR3 sequence (DNA): TGTGCCAGCAGTGAAACCCCGCCGACAGGAGGCGGGGAGCTGTTTTTT. Its translation: CASSETPPTGGGELFF.

The chain joins TRBV4-1 to TRBJ1-1, with 7 nucleotides matching TRBD1. The CDR3 is made up of 15 amino acids. In germline, CDR1 is MGHRA, CDR2 YSYEKL. The V gene end was trimmed by 2 bases and the J gene end by 6 bases; junction bases not matched to a gene: 9. CDR3 loop: CASSQYTGTASEAFF. The DNA of the CDR3 is TGCGCCAGCAGCCAATACACCGGGACAGCCTCTGAAGCTTTCTTT.

This sequence joins TRBV2 and TRBJ1-1; D is possibly TRBD1 (6 bases). V dropped 8 bases and J dropped 5 bases, with 18 bases sitting between them. CDR3 length: 14 residues. CDR1 and CDR2 from the germline V gene are SNHLY and FYNNEI. The CDR3: CASRGSRGGTEAFF. CDR3 bases: TGTGCCAGCCGAGGGTCGAGAGGGGGAACTGAAGCTTTCTTT.

This chain links TRBV7-2 with TRBJ2-3, with unresolved D. Looked up from germline, CDR1 is SGHTA and CDR2 is FQGNSA. With 5 bases removed from V and 2 bases from J, the gap between germline ends came to 5 bases. This CDR3 has 12 residues. The CDR3 DNA follows: TGTGCCAGCAGCCCCGACACAGATACGCAGTATTTT. Amino acids: CASSPDTDTQYF.